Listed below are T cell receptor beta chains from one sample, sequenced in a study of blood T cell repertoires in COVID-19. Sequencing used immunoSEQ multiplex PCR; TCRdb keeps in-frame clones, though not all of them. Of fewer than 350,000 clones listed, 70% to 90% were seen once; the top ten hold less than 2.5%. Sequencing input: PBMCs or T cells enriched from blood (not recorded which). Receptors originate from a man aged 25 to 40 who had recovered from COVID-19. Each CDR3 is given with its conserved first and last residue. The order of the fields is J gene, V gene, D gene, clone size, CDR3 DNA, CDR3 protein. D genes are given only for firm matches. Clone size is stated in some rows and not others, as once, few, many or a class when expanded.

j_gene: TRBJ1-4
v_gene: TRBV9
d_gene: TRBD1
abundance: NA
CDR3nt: TGTGCCAGCAGCGAGGGACAGTCGAATGAAAAACTGTTTTTT
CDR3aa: CASSEGQSNEKLFF

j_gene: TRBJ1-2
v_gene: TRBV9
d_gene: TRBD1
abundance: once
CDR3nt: TGTGCCAGCAGCGTAGGGGACAGAGCGTACTATGGCTACACCTTC
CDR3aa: CASSVGDRAYYGYTF

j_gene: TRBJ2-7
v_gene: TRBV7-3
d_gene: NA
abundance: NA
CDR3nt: TGTGCCAGCAGCTTAACGCAGGGCCATGAGCAGTACTTC
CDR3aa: CASSLTQGHEQYF

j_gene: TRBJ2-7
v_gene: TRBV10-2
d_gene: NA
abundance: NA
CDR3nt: TGCGCCAGCAAACAGGGACCCTTCGAGCAGTACTTC
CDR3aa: CASKQGPFEQYF

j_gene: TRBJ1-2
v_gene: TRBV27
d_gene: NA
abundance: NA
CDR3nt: TGTGCCAGCAGACTGTCCGGGGATAACTATGGCTACACCTTC
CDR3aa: CASRLSGDNYGYTF

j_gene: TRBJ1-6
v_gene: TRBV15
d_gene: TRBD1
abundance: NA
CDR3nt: TGTGCCACCAGCAGAGATCTCCAGGGGGGTTCACCCCTCCACTTT
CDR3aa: CATSRDLQGGSPLHF

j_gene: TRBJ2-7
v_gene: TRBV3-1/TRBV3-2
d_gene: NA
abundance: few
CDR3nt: TGTGCCAGCAGCCAAGGAATGAGCGACGAGCAGTACTTC
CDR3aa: CASSQGMSDEQYF

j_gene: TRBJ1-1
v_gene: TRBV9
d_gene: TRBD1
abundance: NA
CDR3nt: TGTGCCAGCAGCGCGCCGGGACAGGGGGCGAACACTGAAGCTTTCTTT
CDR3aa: CASSAPGQGANTEAFF

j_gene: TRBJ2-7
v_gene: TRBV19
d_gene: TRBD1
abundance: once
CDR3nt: TGTGCCAGCTCCGGGACAGGGGGTACCTACGAGCAGTACTTC
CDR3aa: CASSGTGGTYEQYF

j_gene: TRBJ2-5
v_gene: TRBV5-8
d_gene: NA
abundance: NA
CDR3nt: TGTGCCAGCAGCTTAGGGGGACAAGAGACCCAGTACTTC
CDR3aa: CASSLGGQETQYF

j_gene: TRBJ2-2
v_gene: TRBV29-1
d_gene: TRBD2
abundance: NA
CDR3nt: TGCAGCGTTGCGGGGGGTAGCACCACCGGGGAGCTGTTTTTT
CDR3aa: CSVAGGSTTGELFF

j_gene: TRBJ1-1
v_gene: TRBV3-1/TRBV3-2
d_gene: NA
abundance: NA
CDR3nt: TGTGCCAGCAGCCTCAATAACAGGGACACTGAAGCTTTCTTT
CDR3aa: CASSLNNRDTEAFF

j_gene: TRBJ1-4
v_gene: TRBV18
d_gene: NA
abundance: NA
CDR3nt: TGTGCCAGCTCAGTTAACACATGGGAAAAACTGTTTTTT
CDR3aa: CASSVNTWEKLFF

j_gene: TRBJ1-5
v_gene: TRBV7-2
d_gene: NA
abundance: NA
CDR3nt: TGTGCCAGCAGCTTATACCAGGGTGCTCAGCCCCAGCATTTT
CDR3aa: CASSLYQGAQPQHF

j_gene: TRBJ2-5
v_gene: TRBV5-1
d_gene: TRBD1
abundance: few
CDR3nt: TGCGCCAGCAGCTACTGGACAGGGAAAGAGACCCAGTACTTC
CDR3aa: CASSYWTGKETQYF

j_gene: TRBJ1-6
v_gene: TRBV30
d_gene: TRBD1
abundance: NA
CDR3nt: TGTGCCTGGAGTGTACAGGGGAGCTCCTATAATTCACCCCTCCACTTT
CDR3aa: CAWSVQGSSYNSPLHF

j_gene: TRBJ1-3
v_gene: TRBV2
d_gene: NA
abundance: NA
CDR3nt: TGTGCCAGCAGTGTCGGGATCTCTGGAAACACCATATATTTT
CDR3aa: CASSVGISGNTIYF

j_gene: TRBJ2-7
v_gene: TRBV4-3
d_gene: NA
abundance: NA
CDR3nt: TGCGCCAGCAGCCAAAGAGAGGGTTACGAGCAGTACTTC
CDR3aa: CASSQREGYEQYF

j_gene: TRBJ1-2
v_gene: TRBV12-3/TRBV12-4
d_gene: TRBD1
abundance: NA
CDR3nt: TGTGCCAGCAGTAAACAGGGGGACTATGGCTACACCTTC
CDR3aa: CASSKQGDYGYTF

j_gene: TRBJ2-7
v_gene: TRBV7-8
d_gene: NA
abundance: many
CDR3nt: TGTGCCAGCAGCCGCGGGTCTCTCTACGAGCAGTACTTC
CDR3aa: CASSRGSLYEQYF

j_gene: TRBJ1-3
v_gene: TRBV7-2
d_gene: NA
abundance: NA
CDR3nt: TGTGCCAGCAGCTTAGCCTTGAGAATGGCAGGAGGAAACACCATATATTTT
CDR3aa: CASSLALRMAGGNTIYF

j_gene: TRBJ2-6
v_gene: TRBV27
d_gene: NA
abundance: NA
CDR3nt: TGTGCCAGCAGTTTATCGTTCGCTGGGGCCAACGTCCTGACTTTC
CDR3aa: CASSLSFAGANVLTF

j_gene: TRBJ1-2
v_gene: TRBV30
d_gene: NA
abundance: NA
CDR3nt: TGTGCCTGGGATTATATCCAGTGGTCGGGGTATGGCTACACCTTC
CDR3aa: CAWDYIQWSGYGYTF

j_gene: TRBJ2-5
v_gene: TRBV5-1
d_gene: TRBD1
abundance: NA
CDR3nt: TGCGCCAGCAGCTTGGAGGGACAGGGGGGTGAAGAGACCCAGTACTTC
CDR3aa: CASSLEGQGGEETQYF

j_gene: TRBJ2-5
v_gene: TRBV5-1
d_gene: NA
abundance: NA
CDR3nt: TGCGCCAGCAGCTTAGCAGGGGCGTACCAAGAGACCCAGTACTTC
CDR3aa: CASSLAGAYQETQYF

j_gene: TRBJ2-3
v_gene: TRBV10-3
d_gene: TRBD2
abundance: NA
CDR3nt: TGTGCCATCAGTGAGTCGGGACTAGCGGGGGGTACGCAGTATTTT
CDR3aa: CAISESGLAGGTQYF